This T cell receptor (beta chain) is from a study of cytomegalovirus exposure and HLA in healthy donors. Sampled while nominally healthy, donors likely had unrecorded immune exposures. Study-level results: Donors belonging to an Asian-associated ancestry cluster reportedly showed fewer N-insertions in productive TCRs than the roughly 700-donor mean, according to what a later analysis found.

Vbeta (60) and Jbeta (13) primers were used in the PCR. Generated by immunoSEQ multiplex PCR, the TCRdb table keeps only in-frame clones and is missing some. The data hold 180,000 or so clones, with over 75% observed a single time. Comments on this clone: Its antigen is not known.

Germline-derived CDR1 and CDR2 are MNHEY and SVGAGI. The CDR3 totals 14 residues. Trimming stripped 7 bases from V and 4 bases from J, with 14 bases between. The origin of this receptor is a man aged 45-65 years in good health and CMV-seropositive. Sample: PBMCs. The chain combines TRBV6-5 with TRBJ1-3; tentative D call: TRBD1 (5 bases). This CDR3 reads CASKVGQGGNTIYF. The CDR3 coding sequence is TGTGCCAGCAAGGTGGGCCAGGGAGGAAACACCATATATTTT.